This T cell receptor (beta chain) was profiled in a study of vaccination and CD4 T cells after COVID-19. About the research overall: Cells were stimulated with overlapping spike peptide pools from SARS-CoV-2, HCoV-NL63, HCoV-OC43 and HCoV-229E. In the control cultures, a CEFX pool, an HIV-1 Nef pool, or no peptide was supplied.

The V gene end was trimmed by 6 bases and the J gene end by 2 bases; junction bases not matched to a gene: 4. Germline V gene data show CDR1 as DFQATT and CDR2 as SNEGSKA (reference sequence). The CDR3 consists of 13 residues. For this clonotype: Antigen: not known.

Treatment described: approximately 9-day PBMC culture with coronavirus spike peptide pools or control peptides (ViraFEST assay). CD4+ T cells that had been cultured provided DNA sequenced with the Oncomine TCR Beta short-read assay. After culture, CD4+ T cells served as the source for genomic DNA extraction. TCRdb re-called the PCR reads with MiXCR, one entry per CDR3 protein. The sample yields around 15,000 distinct CDR3 sequences, 55% to 75% seen once. Sequenced sample: CD4+ T cells from blood, cultured in vitro. This receptor was obtained from a human donor who had recovered from COVID-19. V usage is TRBV20-1 and J usage is TRBJ1-5; 7 bases line up with TRBD1. The CDR3 sequence: CSANRGGNQPQHF. The CDR3 DNA reads TGCAGTGCAAACAGGGGCGGCAATCAGCCCCAGCATTTT.